This T cell receptor beta chain was sequenced in a study of blood T cell repertoires in COVID-19. Study information: Whether acute or convalescent, the COVID-19 samples came from the United States, Italy and Spain.

Many counts were recorded for this clone. The CDR3 is 16 residues long. Trimming at V came to 10 bases and at J to 8 bases, leaving 16 bases not matched to a gene. Germline V lookup: CDR1 MNHEY, CDR2 SMNVEV (reference sequence). Original processing notes: Amplification with reference gene primers provided the estimates of nucleated cell counts. The method was immunoSEQ multiplex PCR; TCRdb's version includes in-frame clones alone and lacks a portion of them. The DNA gave D and trimming, while V, J and clone size come from that table. The table includes 150,000 to 170,000 clones, about 80% detected once.

The chain couples TRBV27 to TRBJ1-6; 8 nucleotides match TRBD1. The specimen was peripheral blood. The origin of this receptor is a woman aged 60 to 75 with acute or convalescent COVID-19. As DNA, the CDR3 is TGTGCCACCGGGGGTGGGAGCAGGGGGCGTCATTCACCCCTCCACTTT. It codes for CATGGGSRGRHSPLHF.